This T cell receptor (beta chain) was recovered during a study of early T cells in non-severe SARS-CoV-2 infection. Study overall: Chains from this unsorted whole-blood bulk RNA could not be paired. Broader study findings: Missing private and CD4 specificities, VDJdb matching favored anti-spike CD8 responses.

Individual cDNA molecules received unique molecular identifiers. MiXCR was run by TCRdb on the 5' RACE reads, yielding one entry per CDR3 protein. The profile shows tens of thousands of distinct CDR3 sequences, roughly 16% of them singletons. This clonotype appeared a few times. Its antigen is currently unknown. The CDR3 is 18 residues long. In germline, CDR1 is MNHEY, CDR2 SVGEGT. V gave up 2 bases and J gave up 0 bases, with 20 bases separating them. Sequences were obtained from whole blood. This TCR was recovered from an adult who was a healthcare worker with PCR-confirmed SARS-CoV-2 infection or an uninfected control (not recorded which). This chain joins TRBV6-2 or TRBV6-3 and TRBJ2-7; tentatively, D is TRBD2 (5 bases). CDR3 loop: CASSYHSSRGSRSYEQYF. DNA for the CDR3: TGTGCCAGCAGTTACCACTCGAGCCGGGGTTCCCGCTCCTACGAGCAGTACTTC.